Each of the 12 T cell receptor beta chains below was sequenced from the same sample in a study. Cells sorted as Tregs were CD4+, CD25+ and CD127-/low. TCRdb ran MiXCR on the 5' RACE reads and lists one entry per CDR3 protein. Of roughly 58,000 distinct CDR3 sequences in the sample, around 20% were seen once. The material sequenced was tumor-infiltrating Tregs sorted from the breast tumor. These TCRs come from a female donor with breast cancer.

The chain combines TRBV29-1 with TRBJ1-1; possibly TRBD1 for D (5 bases). The CDR3 length is 17 residues. CDR1 and CDR2 from the germline V gene are SQVTM and ANQGSEA. Trimming cost V 5 bases and J 0 bases, with 22 bases left between them. This CDR3 is CSVPSVQGGVMNTEAFF. CDR3 bases: TGCAGCGTTCCCTCGGTTCAGGGTGGTGTCATGAACACTGAAGCTTTCTTT.

CDR3 loop: CASSQGTTGDEQFF. In nucleotides, the CDR3 is TGTGCCAGCAGCCAAGGGACTACAGGAGATGAGCAGTTCTTC. The rearrangement joins TRBV11-2 to TRBJ2-1; the match to TRBD2 covers 7 bases. V gave up 5 bases and J gave up 8 bases; unmatched junction bases: 9. This CDR3 contains 14 residues. The germline V gene has CDR1 SGHAT and CDR2 FQNNGV.

The chain has TRBV5-1 and TRBJ1-4; 8 nucleotides align to TRBD1. Trimming at V came to 2 bases and at J to 3 bases, leaving 3 bases not matched to a gene. This CDR3 spans 15 amino acids. CDR1 is SGHRS and CDR2 is YFSETQ in the germline V gene. The CDR3 nucleotides read TGCGCCAGCAGCTTCAAACAGGGGGCTAATGAAAAACTGTTTTTT. This codes for CASSFKQGANEKLFF.

This clonotype was seen many times. The CDR3 here is CASSRGQSSYEQYF. The CDR3 bases are TGTGCCAGCAGCCGGGGACAGTCCTCCTACGAGCAGTACTTC. The rearrangement links TRBV5-6 to TRBJ2-7, with 7 bases that match TRBD1. The CDR3 runs 14 residues. Germline CDR1 and CDR2: SGHDT and YYEEEE. Trimming at V came to 4 bases and at J to 0 bases, leaving 4 bases not matched to a gene.

The J gene is TRBJ2-7, the V gene TRBV9, with 8 bases aligning to TRBD2. With V trimmed by 1 base and J by 0 bases, 3 bases remained unmatched. CDR1 is SGDLS, CDR2 YYNGEE, per germline. The CDR3 runs 15 residues. The CDR3 reads CASSVSSGTSYEQYF. CDR3 coding DNA: TGTGCCAGCAGCGTAAGTAGCGGGACCTCCTACGAGCAGTACTTC.

This clonotype was recorded a few times. The rearrangement uses TRBV12-3 or TRBV12-4 and TRBJ2-3, with D tentatively TRBD2 (6 bases). Trimming cost V 4 bases and J 4 bases, with 18 bases left between them. There are 16 residues in the CDR3. The CDR3 loop reads CASSSTTGGRSDTQYF. In DNA form, the CDR3 reads TGTGCCAGCAGTTCCACGACTGGAGGGAGGTCAGATACGCAGTATTTT.

There are a few counts of this clonotype. The V call is TRBV6-1, the J call TRBJ2-5, with 10 bases that match TRBD1. The V segment lost 1 base and the J segment 5 bases; nucleotides outside the gene matches: 7. CDR3 length equals 16 residues. The V gene's germline CDR1 is MNHNS and CDR2 SASEGT. Here the CDR3 reads CASSEGVTGGSETQYF. The CDR3 DNA follows: TGTGCCAGCAGTGAAGGGGTGACAGGGGGCTCGGAGACCCAGTACTTC.

Comments on this clonotype: Without the conserved terminal phenylalanine or tryptophan, this CDR3 likely stems from a read error. V and J are TRBV7-2 and TRBJ2-7, with D perhaps TRBD2 (5 bases). CDR3 length equals 13 residues. With 1 base removed from V and 5 bases from J, the gap between germline ends came to 9 bases. From germline, CDR1 is SGHTA and CDR2 FQGNSA. CDR3 amino acids: CASSLGLADEQYL. For the CDR3, the DNA is TGTGCCAGCAGCTTAGGGCTAGCTGACGAGCAGTACCTC.

This clonotype was seen just once. A much larger clone lies a single base off, so this may be a read error. The chain combines TRBV29-1 with TRBJ2-5, with TRBD1 as a possible D gene (5 bases). CDR1 and CDR2 from the germline V gene are SQVTM and ANQGSEA. The CDR3 extends over 14 amino acids. CDR3 sequence (DNA): TGCATCGCCCCACCCCAGGGAAGACAAGAGACCCAGTACTTC. This gives the protein CIAPPQGRQETQYF. Complete variable domain (other parts from reference TRBV29-1 and TRBJ2-5): SAVISQKPSRDICQRGTSLTIQCQVDSQVTMMFWYRQQPGQSLTLIATANQGSEATYESGFVIDKFPISRPNLTFSTLTVSNMSPEDSSIYLCIAPPQGRQETQYFGPGTRLLVL.

The chain links TRBV4-2 to TRBJ1-6; D call uncertain. Germline CDR1 is LGHNA and CDR2 is YNFKEQ. The ends were cut back, 4 bases at V and 6 bases at J, with 13 bases in the middle. The length of the CDR3 is 15 residues. The CDR3 bases are TGTGCCAGCAGCCCAAATCGGGGATCTAATTCACCCCTCCACTTT. This codes for CASSPNRGSNSPLHF.

With regard to this clonotype: A much larger clone sits a single nucleotide away, making a read error possible. The CDR3 coding sequence is TGTGCCAGCAGCTCCTTCGGGGATTCTGGAAACACCATATATTTT. The encoded protein is CASSSFGDSGNTIYF. The chain combines TRBV7-9 with TRBJ1-3, with D uncertain. V lost 4 bases and J 1 base, leaving 11 bases between the germline ends. The CDR3 contains 15 residues. Germline CDR1 and CDR2: SEHNR and FQNEAQ (reference sequence).

This clonotype was seen many times. V gene TRBV6-2 or TRBV6-3 combines with J gene TRBJ2-1; 9 bases are a match to TRBD1. The CDR3 runs to 18 residues. V lost 7 bases, J lost 0 bases, and 13 bases stayed unmatched. Germline CDR1 is MNHEY and CDR2 is SVGEGT. The CDR3 loop reads CASKPGQGRGNSYNEQFF. CDR3 DNA: TGTGCCAGCAAGCCGGGACAGGGAAGGGGCAACTCCTACAATGAGCAGTTCTTC.